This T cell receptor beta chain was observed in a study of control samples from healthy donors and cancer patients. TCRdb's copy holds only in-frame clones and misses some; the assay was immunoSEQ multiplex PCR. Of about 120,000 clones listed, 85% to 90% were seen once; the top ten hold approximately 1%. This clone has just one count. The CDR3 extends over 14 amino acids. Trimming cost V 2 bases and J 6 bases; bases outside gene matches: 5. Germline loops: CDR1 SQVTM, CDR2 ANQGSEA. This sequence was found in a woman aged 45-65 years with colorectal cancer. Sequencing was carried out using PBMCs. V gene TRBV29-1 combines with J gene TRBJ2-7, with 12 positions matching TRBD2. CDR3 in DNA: TGCAGCGTTGAAACTAGCGGGAGGCCTGGCGAGCAGTACTTC. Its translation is CSVETSGRPGEQYF.